This passage covers 5 T cell receptor beta chains from one sample sequenced in a study of T-cell memory formation after mild COVID-19. TCRdb reanalysed the 5' RACE reads using MiXCR and keeps one entry per CDR3 protein. This table holds about 620,000 distinct CDR3 sequences, over 15% found once. The specimen sequenced was PBMCs or a T cell subset sorted from them (not recorded which). These receptors came from an adult woman who had mild COVID-19 (a few samples of this study predate the infection). Cell type and time point are not known.

This clonotype was detected a few times. This sequence joins TRBV24-1 and TRBJ2-7; D possibly corresponds to TRBD2 (6 bases). The V end was cut by 4 bases, the J end by 1 base, with 13 bases between. CDR3 length: 15 amino acids. CDR1 is KGHDR and CDR2 is SFDVKD in the germline V gene. For the CDR3, the DNA is TGTGCCACCAGTGACTCCGGGAGCGCGTCCTACGAGCAGTACTTC. Amino acids: CATSDSGSASYEQYF.

The chain combines TRBV9 with TRBJ2-7; D is perhaps TRBD1 (5 bases). The V end was cut by 1 base, the J end by 2 bases, with 22 bases between. Germline values: CDR1 SGDLS, CDR2 YYNGEE. The length of the CDR3 is 18 residues. The CDR3 here is CASSVTAGPAQGPYEQYF. The CDR3 DNA is TGTGCCAGCAGCGTAACGGCCGGCCCAGCGCAGGGCCCCTACGAGCAGTACTTC. Based on the CDR3 plus reference TRBV9 and TRBJ2-7, the full variable domain is DSGVTQTPKHLITATGQRVTLRCSPRSGDLSVYWYQQSLDQGLQFLIQYYNGEERAKGNILERFSAQQFPDLHSELNLSSLELGDSALYFCASSVTAGPAQGPYEQYFGPGTRLTVT.

In its sample, this clonotype was seen a few times. The chain employs TRBV19 and TRBJ2-3; D gene ambiguous. The germline CDR1 and CDR2 sequences are LNHDA and SQIVND (reference sequence). V shed 1 base and J shed 4 bases, with 15 bases lying between them. CDR3 length: 16 residues. CDR3 residues: CASSIGPSLGADTQYF. CDR3 nucleotide sequence: TGTGCCAGTAGTATAGGACCGAGCCTGGGTGCAGATACGCAGTATTTT.

This clonotype appeared a few times. The CDR3 DNA follows: TGTGCCAGCAGTTACTCGACCGGGGCCGAGCAGTACTTC. It is translated as CASSYSTGAEQYF. V gene TRBV6-6 combines with J gene TRBJ2-7; D is perhaps TRBD1 or TRBD2 (5 bases each). Germline values: CDR1 MNHNY, CDR2 SVGAGI (reference sequence). V lost 0 bases, J lost 6 bases, and 9 bases lay in between. The CDR3 is 13 amino acids.

This clonotype was observed at least ten times. The chain couples TRBV7-2 to TRBJ1-1; D unclear. The length of the CDR3 is 13 residues. CDR1 SGHTA and CDR2 FQGNSA come from the germline V gene. Deletions cut 3 bases from V and 4 bases from J, with 9 bases between. This chain's CDR3 is CASSFGGGTEAFF. The CDR3 region has the DNA TGTGCCAGCAGCTTTGGAGGCGGCACTGAAGCTTTCTTT.